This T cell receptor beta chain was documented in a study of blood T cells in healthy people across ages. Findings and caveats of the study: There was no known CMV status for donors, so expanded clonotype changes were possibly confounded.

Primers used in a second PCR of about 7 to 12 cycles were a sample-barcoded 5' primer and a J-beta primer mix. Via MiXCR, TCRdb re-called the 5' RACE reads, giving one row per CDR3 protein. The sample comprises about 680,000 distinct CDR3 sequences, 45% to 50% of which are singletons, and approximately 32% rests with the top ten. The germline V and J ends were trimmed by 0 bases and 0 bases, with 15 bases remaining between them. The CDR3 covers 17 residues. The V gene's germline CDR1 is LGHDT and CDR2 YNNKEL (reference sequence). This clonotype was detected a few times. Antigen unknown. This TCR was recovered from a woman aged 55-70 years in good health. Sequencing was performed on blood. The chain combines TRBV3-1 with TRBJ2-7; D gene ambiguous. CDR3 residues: CASSQDRSRLSSYEQYF. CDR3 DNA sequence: TGTGCCAGCAGCCAAGACCGCTCGAGGCTCAGCTCCTACGAGCAGTACTTC.